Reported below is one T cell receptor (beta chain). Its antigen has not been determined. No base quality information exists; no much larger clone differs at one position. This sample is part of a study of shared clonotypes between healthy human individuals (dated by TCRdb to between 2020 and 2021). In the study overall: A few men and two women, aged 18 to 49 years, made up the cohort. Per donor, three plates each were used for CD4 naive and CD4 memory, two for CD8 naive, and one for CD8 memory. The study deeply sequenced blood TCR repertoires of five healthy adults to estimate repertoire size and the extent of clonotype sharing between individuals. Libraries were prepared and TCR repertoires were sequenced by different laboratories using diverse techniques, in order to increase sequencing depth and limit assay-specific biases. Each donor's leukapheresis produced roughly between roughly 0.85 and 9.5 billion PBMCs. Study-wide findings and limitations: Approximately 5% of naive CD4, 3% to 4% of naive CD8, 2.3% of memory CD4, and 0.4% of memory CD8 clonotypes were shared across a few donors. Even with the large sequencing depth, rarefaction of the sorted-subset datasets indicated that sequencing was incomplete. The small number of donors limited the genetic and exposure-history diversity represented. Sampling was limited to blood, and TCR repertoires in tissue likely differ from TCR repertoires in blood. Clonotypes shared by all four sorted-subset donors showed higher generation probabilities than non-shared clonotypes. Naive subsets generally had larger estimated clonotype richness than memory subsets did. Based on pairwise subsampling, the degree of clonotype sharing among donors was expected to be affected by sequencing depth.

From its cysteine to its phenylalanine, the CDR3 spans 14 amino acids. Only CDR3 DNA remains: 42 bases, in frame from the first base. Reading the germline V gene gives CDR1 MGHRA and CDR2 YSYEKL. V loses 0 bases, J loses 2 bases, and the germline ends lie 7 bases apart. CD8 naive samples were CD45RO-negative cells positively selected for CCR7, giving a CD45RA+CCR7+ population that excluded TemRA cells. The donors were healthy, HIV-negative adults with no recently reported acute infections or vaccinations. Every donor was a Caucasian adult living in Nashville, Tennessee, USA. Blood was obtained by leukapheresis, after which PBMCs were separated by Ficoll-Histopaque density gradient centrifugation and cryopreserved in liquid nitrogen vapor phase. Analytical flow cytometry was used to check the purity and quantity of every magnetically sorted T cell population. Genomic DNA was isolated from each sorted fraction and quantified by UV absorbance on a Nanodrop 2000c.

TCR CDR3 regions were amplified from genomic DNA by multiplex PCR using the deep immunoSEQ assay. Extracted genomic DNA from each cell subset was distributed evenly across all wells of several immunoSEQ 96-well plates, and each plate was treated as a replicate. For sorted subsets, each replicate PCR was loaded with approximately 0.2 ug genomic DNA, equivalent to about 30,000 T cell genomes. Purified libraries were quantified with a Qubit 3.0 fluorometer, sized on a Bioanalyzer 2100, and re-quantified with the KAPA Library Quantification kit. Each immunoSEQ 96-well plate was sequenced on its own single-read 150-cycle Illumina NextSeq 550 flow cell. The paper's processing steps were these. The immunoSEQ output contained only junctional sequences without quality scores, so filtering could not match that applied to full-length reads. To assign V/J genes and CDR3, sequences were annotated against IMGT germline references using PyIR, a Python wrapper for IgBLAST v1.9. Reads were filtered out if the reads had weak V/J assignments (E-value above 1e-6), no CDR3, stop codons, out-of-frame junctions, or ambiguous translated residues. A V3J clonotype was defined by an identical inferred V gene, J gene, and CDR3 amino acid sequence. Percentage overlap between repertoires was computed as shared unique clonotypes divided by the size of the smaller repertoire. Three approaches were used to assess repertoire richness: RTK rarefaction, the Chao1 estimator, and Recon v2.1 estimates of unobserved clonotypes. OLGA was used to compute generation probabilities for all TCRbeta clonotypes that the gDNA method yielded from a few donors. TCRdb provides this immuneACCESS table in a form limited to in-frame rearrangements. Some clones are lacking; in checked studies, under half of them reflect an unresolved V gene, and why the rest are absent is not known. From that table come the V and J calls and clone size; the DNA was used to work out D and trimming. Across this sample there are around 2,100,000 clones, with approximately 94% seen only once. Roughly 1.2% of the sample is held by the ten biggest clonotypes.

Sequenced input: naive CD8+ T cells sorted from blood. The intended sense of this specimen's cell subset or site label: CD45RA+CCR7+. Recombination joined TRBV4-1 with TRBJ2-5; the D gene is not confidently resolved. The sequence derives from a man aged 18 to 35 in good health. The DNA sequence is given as TGCGCCAGCAGCCAAGAAAAACGGCAAGAGACCCAGTACTTC. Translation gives CASSQEKRQETQYF.